This T cell receptor (beta chain) originates from a study of early T cells in non-severe SARS-CoV-2 infection. Study background: Sequenced material consisted of bulk RNA (from unsorted whole blood), and chains were unpaired. General study points: The VDJdb matching leaned toward anti-spike CD8 responses and overlooked private and CD4 specificities.

Worth noting for this clonotype: Its specificity is not known.

V dropped 7 bases and J dropped 4; count of bases not matched to a gene: 2. Germline CDR1 and CDR2: SQVTM and ANQGSEA. The CDR3 has 13 residues. The TCR library protocol was used to attach unique molecular identifiers. These identifiers were attached to individual cDNA molecules. TCRdb processed the 5' RACE reads anew with MiXCR; each CDR3 protein has one entry. The repertoire consists of about 33,000 distinct CDR3 sequences, with roughly 4.5% occurring once and the leading ten covering 7.5% to 8.5%. The source of this sequence is an adult who was a healthcare worker with PCR-confirmed SARS-CoV-2 infection or an uninfected control (not recorded which). This chain uses TRBV29-1 with TRBJ2-1; 12 bases match TRBD2. The sample taken for sequencing was whole blood. CDR3 in amino acids: CSAGTSGYNEQFF. The CDR3 nucleotides read TGCAGCGCCGGGACTAGCGGGTACAATGAGCAGTTCTTC.